These 32 T cell receptor beta chains were sequenced from one sample in a study of T cells in Graves' hyperthyroidism and ophthalmopathy. Amplified TCR beta CDR3 regions came from RNA transcripts. The HTBI primer set was used in a first-round RT-PCR of the TCR CDR3. TCRdb used MiXCR to reprocess the multiplex PCR reads, holding one entry per CDR3 protein. The table lists about 570,000 distinct CDR3 sequences, around 46% of them singletons. The source material was peripheral blood or thyroid tissue (not recorded which). The receptors come from an adult woman with Graves' disease, either hyperthyroidism or ophthalmopathy (not recorded which).

The chain's CDR3 is CAIKRQGLSGNTIYF. Here the CDR3 DNA reads TGTGCCATCAAGAGACAGGGCCTCTCTGGAAACACCATATATTTT. The chain employs TRBV10-3 and TRBJ1-3; 7 nucleotides agree with TRBD1. Germline trimming cut 7 bases from V and 0 bases from J; bases unmatched to any gene: 6. The germline V gene encodes CDR1 ENHRY and CDR2 SYGVKD. The CDR3 extends over 15 amino acids.

This clonotype appeared many times. The rearrangement links TRBV5-1 to TRBJ1-2, with a tentative D call TRBD1 (5 bases). This CDR3 spans 14 amino acids. The germline gives CDR1 SGHRS, CDR2 YFSETQ. The germline V and J ends were trimmed by 4 bases and 2 bases, with 12 bases remaining between them. CDR3 amino acids: CASSRDSPNYGYTF. For the CDR3, the DNA is TGCGCCAGCAGCCGGGACTCACCAAACTATGGCTACACCTTC.

This clonotype was seen more than once but under ten times. This chain uses TRBV6-5 with TRBJ2-7; TRBD2 aligns across 10 bases. The CDR3 runs to 15 residues. Germline V gene lookup returns CDR1 MNHEY and CDR2 SVGAGI. With 8 bases clipped from V and 4 bases from J, the junction kept 11 bases outside the gene matches. The CDR3 reads CASGQWPSGSYEQYF. In DNA, the CDR3 is TGTGCCAGCGGTCAGTGGCCTAGCGGGAGTTACGAGCAGTACTTC.

There are a few counts of this clonotype. The chain has TRBV10-3 and TRBJ2-7; the D is unclear. Deletions cut 4 bases from V and 5 bases from J, with 9 bases between. This CDR3 has 12 amino acids. Per germline, CDR1 ENHRY and CDR2 SYGVKD. This chain's CDR3 is CAISVLEDEQYF. CDR3 nucleotide sequence: TGTGCCATCAGTGTTTTGGAAGACGAGCAGTACTTC.

Ten or more counts support this clonotype. This chain links TRBV6-1 with TRBJ1-5, with TRBD1 matching 7 bases. There are 15 residues in the CDR3. The germline CDR1 and CDR2 sequences are MNHNS and SASEGT. Trimming cost V 6 bases and J 0 bases; bases outside gene matches: 5. Here the CDR3 reads CASSGQAYSNQPQHF. CDR3 DNA sequence: TGTGCCAGCAGCGGACAGGCCTATAGCAATCAGCCCCAGCATTTT.

CDR3 sequence (DNA): TGTGCCAGCAGCCAAGCAGGGGGGCTAACCTACGAGCAGTACTTC. This sequence encodes CASSQAGGLTYEQYF. The gene calls are TRBV7-2 and TRBJ2-7; perhaps TRBD1 as D (7 bases). The CDR3 totals 15 residues. Trimming took 5 bases from V and 2 from J, leaving 16 bases between them. CDR1 is SGHTA, CDR2 FQGNSA, per germline. Full variable domain (outside the CDR3, taken from reference TRBV7-2 and TRBJ2-7): GAGVSQSPSNKVTEKGKDVELRCDPISGHTALYWYRQSLGQGLEFLIYFQGNSAPDKSGLPSDRFSAERTGGSVSTLTIQRTQQEDSAVYLCASSQAGGLTYEQYFGPGTRLTVT.

This clonotype was found many times. This chain links TRBV7-9 with TRBJ1-1; D is ambiguous. This CDR3 comprises 13 residues. Germline V gene sequence: CDR1 SEHNR, CDR2 FQNEAQ (reference sequence). The V and J ends lost 4 bases and 6 bases respectively, with 12 bases between them. The CDR3 sequence: CASSYTAGAEAFF. In nucleotides, the CDR3 is TGTGCCAGCAGCTACACGGCGGGCGCTGAAGCTTTCTTT.

The chain carries TRBV19 and TRBJ1-2; weak D call: TRBD1 (5 bases). The CDR3 length is 14 residues. The germline V and J ends were trimmed by 7 bases and 0 bases, with 12 bases remaining between them. Germline V gene sequence: CDR1 LNHDA, CDR2 SQIVND (reference sequence). In DNA, the CDR3 is TGTGCCAGTACCACAGGTTCGACTAACTATGGCTACACCTTC. It translates to CASTTGSTNYGYTF. The whole variable domain, remainder taken from reference TRBV19 and TRBJ1-2, is DGGITQSPKYLFRKEGQNVTLSCEQNLNHDAMYWYRQDPGQGLRLIYYSQIVNDFQKGDIAEGYSVSREKKESFPLTVTSAQKNPTAFYLCASTTGSTNYGYTFGSGTRLTVV.

The chain has TRBV10-2 and TRBJ2-2; D assignment may be TRBD1 or TRBD2 (5 bases each). The CDR3 is 16 residues long. V lost 0 bases to trimming and J lost 3 bases, with 11 bases between them. CDR1 and CDR2 from the germline V gene are WSHSY and SAAADI. As DNA, the CDR3 is TGCGCCAGCAGTGAGTCGATCGGGGCAGACACCGGGGAGCTGTTTTTT. Amino acid sequence: CASSESIGADTGELFF.

This clonotype was seen just once. The CDR3 bases are TGTGCCAGCACCTCGCCCCGGGAGACCCAGTACTTC. Translated: CASTSPRETQYF. The chain is built from TRBV7-9 and TRBJ2-5; D unclear. The V end was cut by 7 bases, the J end by 5 bases, with 11 bases between. The CDR3 contains 12 residues. Germline CDR1 is SEHNR and CDR2 is FQNEAQ (reference sequence).

This clonotype was detected only a few times. This chain connects TRBV10-2 to TRBJ1-5; the D gene is possibly TRBD1 (5 bases). Trimming took off 2 bases at V and 14 bases at J, with 22 bases between the two ends. The length of the CDR3 is 15 residues. In germline, CDR1 is WSHSY, CDR2 SAAADI. CDR3 protein: CASSESGGSSYNEHF. In nucleotides, the CDR3 is TGCGCCAGCAGTGAGAGCGGGGGGAGCTCCTACAATGAGCATTTT.

This chain uses TRBV7-8 with TRBJ2-7; either TRBD1 or TRBD2 may supply D (5 bases each). CDR3 length equals 15 residues. CDR1 and CDR2 from the germline V gene are SGHVS and FQNEAQ. Trimming shortened V by 3 bases and J by 4 bases, and 16 bases separated the two germline ends. The CDR3 nucleotides are TGTGCCAGCAGCTTGGCCGGGACCCCTGAATACGAGCAGTACTTC. Encoded protein: CASSLAGTPEYEQYF.

The chain links TRBV7-2 to TRBJ2-1; D ambiguous. Germline V lookup: CDR1 SGHTA, CDR2 FQGNSA. V lost 5 bases to trimming and J lost 0 bases, with 11 bases between them. This CDR3 has 15 residues. The CDR3 region is CASSLAPSSYNEQFF. The DNA of the CDR3 is TGTGCCAGCAGCCTTGCGCCAAGCTCCTACAATGAGCAGTTCTTC.

This sequence joins TRBV28 and TRBJ2-5; no clear D gene. Germline lookup yields CDR1 MDHEN and CDR2 SYDVKM. V lost 6 bases and J 5 bases, leaving 19 bases between the germline ends. This CDR3 is 15 amino acids long. The CDR3 loop reads CASSPGPGLMETQYF. The CDR3 coding sequence is TGTGCCAGCAGCCCTGGACCCGGGTTGATGGAGACCCAGTACTTC.

The rearrangement links TRBV6-1 to TRBJ1-1; D remains unclear. Per the germline V gene, CDR1 is MNHNS and CDR2 is SASEGT. V was trimmed by 7 bases and J by 1 base, leaving 22 bases between them. The CDR3 sequence is 17 residues long. As DNA, the CDR3 is TGTGCCAGCACTACGAGGCACAGCGCAGCGGGGAACACTGAAGCTTTCTTT. Translation gives CASTTRHSAAGNTEAFF.

This clonotype was observed many times. The chain carries TRBV7-8 and TRBJ2-2; 7 bases map to TRBD2. V shed 1 base and J 1 base; nucleotides not matched to a gene: 9. Germline-derived CDR1 and CDR2 are SGHVS and FQNEAQ. CDR3 length: 18 amino acids. The CDR3 loop is CASSLVLMGGRNTGELFF. The CDR3 bases are TGTGCCAGCAGCTTAGTCCTCATGGGCGGGAGGAACACCGGGGAGCTGTTTTTT.

This chain uses TRBV6-6 with TRBJ2-7; 11 bases match TRBD2. Germline loops: CDR1 MNHNY, CDR2 SVGAGI (reference sequence). The CDR3 spans 17 residues. The trim removed 1 base at V and 3 bases at J, leaving 8 bases unmatched. CDR3 coding DNA: TGTGCCAGCAGTTACTTACAACTAGCGGGAGTGTACTACGAGCAGTACTTC. Protein sequence: CASSYLQLAGVYYEQYF.

With regard to this clonotype: A much larger clonotype is one base distant, so this may be a read error. The CDR3 loop reads CASSRSGLAGNTGELLF. The CDR3, as DNA: TGTGCCAGCAGTAGGTCCGGACTAGCGGGAAACACCGGGGAGCTGCTTTTT. The J gene is TRBJ2-2, the V gene TRBV6-5, with 12 bases fitting TRBD2. Germline CDR1 is MNHEY and CDR2 is SVGAGI. The CDR3 has 17 amino acids.

This clonotype was seen repeatedly, ten times or more. This rearrangement joins TRBV7-8 to TRBJ2-7; weak D call: TRBD1 (5 bases). Trimming shortened V by 3 bases and J by 9 bases, and 18 bases separated the two germline ends. The CDR3 extends over 14 amino acids. CDR1 is SGHVS, CDR2 FQNEAQ, per germline. The CDR3 DNA is TGTGCCAGCAGCTTCCCAGGGCCCGACGTGGGGCAGTACTTC. Translation gives CASSFPGPDVGQYF.

This clonotype was observed a few times. This sequence joins TRBV11-2 and TRBJ1-2, with 10 bases aligning to TRBD1. The length of the CDR3 is 16 residues. Looked up from germline, CDR1 is SGHAT and CDR2 is FQNNGV. The V gene end was trimmed by 5 bases and the J gene end by 10 bases; junction bases not matched to a gene: 16. The CDR3 here is CASSPQPQTGGYDYTF. The CDR3 DNA follows: TGTGCCAGCAGCCCCCAACCCCAGACAGGGGGCTACGACTACACCTTC.

The V call is TRBV12-3 or TRBV12-4, the J call TRBJ1-5, with D perhaps TRBD1 (5 bases). The CDR3 consists of 13 residues. V was shortened by 8 bases and J by 7 bases, with 15 bases between the two germline ends. The CDR3 spells CASGGDGGQPQHF. The CDR3 bases are TGTGCCAGCGGTGGCGATGGGGGGCAGCCCCAGCATTTT.

This rearrangement joins TRBV7-8 to TRBJ2-1; a possible D gene is TRBD1 (5 bases). The germline gives CDR1 SGHVS, CDR2 FQNEAQ. The CDR3 consists of 15 residues. The V end lost 0 bases, the J end lost 4 bases, and 10 bases lay between the germline ends. CDR3 nucleotides: TGTGCCAGCAGCTTAGCCAGGGTCCGGTACAATGAGCAGTTCTTC. Its translation: CASSLARVRYNEQFF.

This chain connects TRBV28 to TRBJ2-7, with D tentatively TRBD1 (5 bases). This CDR3 contains 13 residues. V lost 6 bases, J lost 6 bases, and 15 bases lay in between. The germline V gene has CDR1 MDHEN and CDR2 SYDVKM. The CDR3: CASRSPQGGEQYF. As DNA, the CDR3 is TGTGCCAGCAGATCGCCGCAGGGTGGCGAGCAGTACTTC.

This clonotype was detected only a few times. V usage is TRBV5-1 and J usage is TRBJ2-7, with D maybe TRBD2 (6 bases). Germline lookup yields CDR1 SGHRS and CDR2 YFSETQ. The V end lost 0 bases, the J end lost 5 bases, and 18 bases lay between the germline ends. There are 16 residues in the CDR3. CDR3 nucleotide sequence: TGCGCCAGCAGCTTGGTCGGGGGACCTTCCCTCCACGAGCAGTACTTC. Protein: CASSLVGGPSLHEQYF.

This clonotype was observed many times. The CDR3 nucleotides read TGCGCCAGCAGCTTGGCGTCAGGGCGTTGGGGAGAGACCCAGTACTTC. This translates into CASSLASGRWGETQYF. The chain recombines TRBV5-1 with TRBJ2-5, with a possible D match to TRBD1 (5 bases). This CDR3 contains 16 residues. From germline, CDR1 is SGHRS and CDR2 YFSETQ. The V gene lost 0 bases and the J gene lost 4 bases, with 16 bases spanning the gap.

This clonotype came up once. A single base separates this from a much larger clone, so it may be a read error. This chain links TRBV7-9 with TRBJ2-7; D not resolved. The CDR3 covers 14 residues. In germline, CDR1 is SEHNR, CDR2 FQNEAQ (reference sequence). This CDR3 is CASSIATSSYEQYF. For the CDR3, the DNA is TGTGCCAGCAGCATAGCTACTTCCTCCTACGAGCAGTACTTC.

The genes are TRBV10-2 and TRBJ2-5; TRBD1 agrees at 7 bases. This CDR3 has 14 residues. Germline V lookup: CDR1 WSHSY, CDR2 SAAADI. Germline trimming cut 5 bases from V and 5 bases from J; bases unmatched to any gene: 8. CDR3 in DNA: TGCGCCAGCAGTTCGACAGGGCATCGGGAGACCCAGTACTTC. It specifies CASSSTGHRETQYF.

CDR3 region: CSVGGQVHYGYTF. As DNA, the CDR3 is TGCAGCGTAGGAGGACAGGTCCACTATGGCTACACCTTC. The chain carries TRBV29-1 and TRBJ1-2, with 7 bases identical to TRBD1. J was trimmed by 3 bases and V by 6 bases; bases with no gene match: 7. There are 13 residues in the CDR3. Germline V gene lookup returns CDR1 SQVTM and CDR2 ANQGSEA.

The chain couples TRBV19 to TRBJ2-5; D gene ambiguous. This CDR3 is 12 amino acids long. Trimming removed 5 bases from V and 7 bases from J, with 11 bases in between. Germline CDR1 reads LNHDA; CDR2 reads SQIVND (reference sequence). CDR3 loop: CASSPFTGTQYF. The DNA for the CDR3 is TGTGCCAGTAGTCCCTTCACCGGGACCCAGTACTTC.

Comment on this clonotype: This may be a read error: a much more frequent sequence differs by one nucleotide. The chain recombines TRBV5-1 with TRBJ2-7; D not resolved. The CDR3 is made up of 16 amino acids. CDR1 is SGHRS, CDR2 YFSETQ, per germline. This CDR3 is CANSLLFPNSPHEQYF. The CDR3 nucleotides are TGCGCCAACAGCTTGCTCTTTCCGAACTCACCTCACGAGCAGTACTTC.

In this sample, this clonotype turned up many times. CDR3 nucleotides: TGTGCCAGCAGTCCACCTGGAGGGGCAGACACTGAAGCTTTCTTT. This translates into CASSPPGGADTEAFF. J is TRBJ1-1 and V is TRBV12-3 or TRBV12-4, with a tentative D call TRBD1 (5 bases). The CDR3 is 15 residues long. Between the trimmed V and J ends, which lost 5 bases and 3 bases, there was a span of 16 bases.

The chain has TRBV7-9 and TRBJ1-4; 7 bases line up with TRBD1. The trim removed 5 bases at V and 7 bases at J, leaving 7 bases unmatched. CDR3 length: 14 amino acids. Germline values: CDR1 SEHNR, CDR2 FQNEAQ (reference sequence). For the CDR3, the DNA is TGTGCCAGCAGCGTCGACAGGGTGTCTGAAAAACTGTTTTTT. It specifies CASSVDRVSEKLFF.